Listed here are 9 T cell receptor beta chains from one sample, sequenced in a study of read filtering for tumor transcriptome and immune sequencing. From 400 to 450 ng of RNA, a library with molecular barcoded alpha/delta and beta/gamma adaptors was made. TCRdb re-called the reads with MiXCR, one entry per CDR3 protein. Here the sample spans about 90,000 distinct CDR3 sequences, approximately 13% being singletons. The sample was a population of CD138-negative cells sorted from bone marrow. These receptors were taken from a donor aged 40 or older with multiple myeloma.

In this sample, this clonotype turned up a few times. This may be a read error, as it is one base from a much larger clone. The J gene is TRBJ2-1, the V gene TRBV10-3, with 12 bases matching TRBD1. Germline V lookup: CDR1 ENHRY, CDR2 SYGVKD. The CDR3 has 15 residues. CDR3 residues: CATDPGTGGFGEQSF. CDR3 sequence (DNA): TGTGCCACAGACCCCGGGACAGGGGGCTTTGGTGAGCAGTCCTTC.

Note on this clonotype: A far larger clone is just one base off, so this is likely a read error. The chain recombines TRBV7-9 with TRBJ2-1; no clear D. This CDR3 region has 14 residues. Germline loops: CDR1 SEHNR, CDR2 FQNEAQ (reference sequence). Trimming removed 3 bases at V and 3 bases at J, with 9 bases between. CDR3 sequence: CASSFLANYNEQFF. CDR3 sequence (DNA): TGTGCCAGCAGCTTCCTGGCCAACTACAATGAGCAGTTCTTC. Using reference TRBV7-9 and TRBJ2-1 for the parts outside the CDR3, the full variable domain is DTGVSQNPRHKITKRGQNVTFRCDPISEHNRLYWYRQTLGQGPEFLTYFQNEAQLEKSRLLSDRFSAERPKGSFSTLEIQRTEQGDSAMYLCASSFLANYNEQFFGPGTRLTVL.

This clonotype was counted at least ten times. This sequence joins TRBV6-2 or TRBV6-3 and TRBJ2-2; D not resolved. Between the trimmed V and J ends, which lost 7 bases and 4 bases, there was a span of 7 bases. The germline CDR1 and CDR2 sequences are MNHEY and SVGEGT. The CDR3 runs to 12 residues. CDR3: CASTTVTGELFF. CDR3 in DNA: TGTGCCAGCACCACGGTCACCGGGGAGCTGTTTTTT.

In this sample, this clonotype turned up many times. V gene TRBV20-1 combines with J gene TRBJ2-7; 9 bases are shared with TRBD1. Germline V gene lookup returns CDR1 DFQATT and CDR2 SNEGSKA (reference sequence). The CDR3 consists of 17 residues. The ends lost 1 base at V and 2 bases at J; junction bases unmatched: 12. CDR3 sequence (DNA): TGCAGTGCTAGAGGGGGACAGGGTTTCTCAGAAACCTACGAGCAGTACTTC. Protein product: CSARGGQGFSETYEQYF.

This clonotype was detected many times. The CDR3 nucleotides are TGTGCCAGCAGCCCTCGGGACAGGGAAGAGACCCAGTACTTC. It specifies CASSPRDREETQYF. The chain recombines TRBV7-8 with TRBJ2-5; 9 nucleotides match TRBD1. The CDR3 runs to 14 residues. Looked up from germline, CDR1 is SGHVS and CDR2 is FQNEAQ. J was trimmed by 3 bases and V by 5 bases; bases with no gene match: 4.

This clonotype was observed many times. J is TRBJ2-1 and V is TRBV7-9; TRBD1 agrees at 7 bases. The CDR3 has 15 amino acids. CDR1 SEHNR and CDR2 FQNEAQ come from the germline V gene (reference sequence). The V gene end was trimmed by 1 base and the J gene end by 3 bases; junction bases not matched to a gene: 3. The CDR3 DNA reads as TGTGCCAGCAGCTTAGGGACAGGTGACTACAATGAGCAGTTCTTC. Its protein product is CASSLGTGDYNEQFF.

There are a few counts of this clonotype. V is TRBV5-4 and J is TRBJ2-1; 9 nucleotides agree with TRBD2. Germline CDR1 reads SGHNT; CDR2 reads YYREEE (reference sequence). V shed 1 base and J 5 bases; nucleotides not matched to a gene: 4. The length of the CDR3 is 15 residues. The chain's CDR3 is CASSLSSGINNEQFF. For the CDR3, the DNA is TGTGCCAGCAGCTTGTCTAGCGGGATAAACAATGAGCAGTTCTTC.

The genes are TRBV5-1 and TRBJ2-1; 10 bases fit TRBD2. V lost 3 bases and J lost 7; bases outside the gene matches: 7. In germline, CDR1 is SGHRS, CDR2 YFSETQ. This CDR3 is built from 15 residues. The CDR3 loop reads CASSSSSGSSNEQFF. The CDR3 DNA follows: TGCGCCAGCAGCTCATCTAGCGGGAGTAGTAATGAGCAGTTCTTC.

This clonotype was observed many times. This chain links TRBV30 with TRBJ2-3; 9 bases map to TRBD2. Germline V gene data show CDR1 as GTSNPN and CDR2 as SVGIG (reference sequence). Unmatched junction bases numbered 5, after V lost 3 bases and J lost 4 bases. The CDR3 runs to 14 residues. CDR3 loop: CAWSPAGGSDTQYF. CDR3 sequence (DNA): TGTGCCTGGAGCCCAGCGGGAGGATCAGATACGCAGTATTTT. Complete variable domain (other parts from reference TRBV30 and TRBJ2-3): SQTIHQWPATLVQPVGSPLSLECTVEGTSNPNLYWYRQAAGRGLQLLFYSVGIGQISSEVPQNLSASRPQDRQFILSSKKLLLSDSGFYLCAWSPAGGSDTQYFGPGTRLTVL.